This TCR beta chain was captured by sequencing in a study of blood T cell repertoires in COVID-19. The CDR3 sequence is 13 residues long. Trimming took 5 bases from V and 7 from J; bases not matched to a gene: 5. Germline assignment: CDR1 MNHEY and CDR2 SVGEGT. Sequencing used immunoSEQ multiplex PCR; TCRdb keeps in-frame clones, though not all of them. The sample comprises a few hundred thousand clones, roughly nine tenths of which are singletons, and approximately 6.5% rests with the top ten. The source of this sequence is a man aged 18 to 30 who had recovered from COVID-19. The chain joins TRBV6-2 or TRBV6-3 to TRBJ1-1; TRBD1 matches 9 bases. The source material was peripheral blood. CDR3 sequence reads: CASSLGQGDEAFF. As DNA, the CDR3 is TGTGCCAGCAGTCTGGGACAGGGAGATGAAGCTTTCTTT.